One sample yielded the 31 T cell receptor beta chains listed below, sequenced in a study of CD4 T cells in relation to SARS-CoV-2 and coronaviruses. The method was immunoSEQ multiplex PCR; TCRdb's version includes in-frame clones alone and lacks a portion of them. This sample has 37,000 or so clones, with 70% to 90% found just once. Sequenced: memory CD4+ T cells from PBMCs. The receptors stem from an adult with COVID-19.

The CDR3 spells CASSLYRETQYF. The DNA for the CDR3 is TGTGCCAGCAGCTTATATCGCGAGACCCAGTACTTC. This chain joins TRBV7-6 and TRBJ2-5; D unresolved. Germline CDR1 and CDR2: SGHVS and FNYEAQ. The CDR3 is made up of 12 amino acids. The germline V and J ends were trimmed by 2 bases and 5 bases, with 6 bases remaining between them.

The V gene is TRBV6-4, the J gene TRBJ1-5; 8 bases match TRBD1. The germline V gene has CDR1 MRHNA and CDR2 SNTAGT. This CDR3 has 15 residues. The trim removed 3 bases at V and 2 bases at J, leaving 3 bases unmatched. CDR3 region: CASSEKDRGNQPQHF. The DNA for the CDR3 is TGTGCCAGCAGTGAAAAGGACAGGGGCAATCAGCCCCAGCATTTT.

The chain carries TRBV28 and TRBJ1-1; D remains unclear. The length of the CDR3 is 13 residues. Per the germline V gene, CDR1 is MDHEN and CDR2 is SYDVKM. The germline V and J ends were trimmed by 2 bases and 4 bases, with 8 bases remaining between them. The CDR3 DNA sequence: TGTGCCAGCAGTTTAAGGATCGCCACTGAAGCTTTCTTT. Protein sequence: CASSLRIATEAFF. The full variable domain, its missing parts supplied by reference TRBV28 and TRBJ1-1, is DVKVTQSSRYLVKRTGEKVFLECVQDMDHENMFWYRQDPGLGLRLIYFSYDVKMKEKGDIPEGYSVSREKKERFSLILESASTNQTSMYLCASSLRIATEAFFGQGTRLTVV.

This chain links TRBV5-1 with TRBJ2-2; 13 bases align to TRBD2. Trimming removed 0 bases from V and 5 bases from J; junction bases left unmatched: 1. Germline V gene data show CDR1 as SGHRS and CDR2 as YFSETQ. This CDR3 comprises 16 residues. CDR3: CASSLVGLAGTGELFF. The CDR3 DNA follows: TGCGCCAGCAGCTTGGTGGGACTAGCGGGAACCGGGGAGCTGTTTTTT.

This clone appeared a few times. This chain joins TRBV2 and TRBJ2-2, with D possibly TRBD2 on 6 matching bases. The germline V and J ends were trimmed by 2 bases and 5 bases, with 12 bases remaining between them. CDR1 and CDR2 from the germline V gene are SNHLY and FYNNEI. The CDR3 totals 15 residues. CDR3 protein: CASSETGVGTGELFF. As DNA, the CDR3 is TGTGCCAGCAGTGAAACGGGAGTGGGAACCGGGGAGCTGTTTTTT. Combining the CDR3 with reference TRBV2 and TRBJ2-2 gives the whole variable domain EPEVTQTPSHQVTQMGQEVILRCVPISNHLYFYWYRQILGQKVEFLVSFYNNEISEKSEIFDDQFSVERPDGSNFTLKIRSTKLEDSAMYFCASSETGVGTGELFFGEGSRLTVL.

J is TRBJ2-3 and V is TRBV6-2 or TRBV6-3, with 11 bases matching TRBD2. The CDR3 covers 16 residues. The germline V gene has CDR1 MNHEY and CDR2 SVGEGT. The junction had 9 bases not matched to a gene; V was cut back by 6 bases and J by 4 bases. The CDR3 here is CASSPSGRTGPDTQYF. Here the CDR3 DNA reads TGTGCCAGCAGCCCTAGCGGGAGGACGGGCCCAGATACGCAGTATTTT.

CDR3 nucleotides: TGTGCCAGCTCACAGGGACAACCTACTAATGAAAAACTGTTTTTT. Amino acids: CASSQGQPTNEKLFF. The chain couples TRBV18 to TRBJ1-4, with D possibly matching TRBD1 (6 bases). V shed 4 bases and J shed 2 bases, with 11 bases lying between them. Per the germline V gene, CDR1 is KGHSH and CDR2 is LQKENI. The CDR3 loop spans 15 amino acids.

The table lists this clone with a count of one. The rearrangement uses TRBV12-3 or TRBV12-4 and TRBJ2-3, with 7 bases lining up with TRBD2. CDR3 length: 13 residues. V trimming: 5 bases; J trimming: 4 bases; junction bases outside the gene matches: 3. In nucleotides, the CDR3 is TGTGCCAGCAGTGGTGGACTAGCAGATACGCAGTATTTT. Protein: CASSGGLADTQYF.

V gene TRBV29-1 combines with J gene TRBJ2-2; 8 nucleotides align to TRBD2. The length of the CDR3 is 15 residues. With 5 bases clipped from V and 0 bases from J, the junction kept 5 bases outside the gene matches. CDR1 and CDR2 (germline): SQVTM, ANQGSEA. The CDR3, as DNA: TGCAGCGTTTTAGGACTAGCTGCGAACACCGGGGAGCTGTTTTTT. This gives the protein CSVLGLAANTGELFF.

In nucleotides, the CDR3 is TGTGCCAGCAGTGAGGGACATCCTATAAACACTGAAGCTTTCTTT. Translation: CASSEGHPINTEAFF. The V call is TRBV6-1, the J call TRBJ1-1; TRBD1 might be the D (6 bases). The length of the CDR3 is 15 residues. CDR1 is MNHNS, CDR2 SASEGT, per germline. The V and J ends lost 3 bases and 2 bases respectively, with 13 bases between them.

The chain carries TRBV15 and TRBJ2-2; unclear D gene. Trimming took 0 bases from V and 4 from J, leaving 3 bases between them. Germline V lookup: CDR1 LNHNV, CDR2 YYDKDF (reference sequence). This CDR3 spans 13 amino acids. CDR3 region: CATSRDSTGELFF. The CDR3 DNA follows: TGTGCCACCAGCAGAGACTCCACCGGGGAGCTGTTTTTT.

The rearrangement uses TRBV5-4 and TRBJ1-2; the D is unclear. The CDR3 totals 14 residues. With 0 bases removed from V and 3 bases from J, the gap between germline ends came to 9 bases. Germline assignment: CDR1 SGHNT and CDR2 YYREEE (reference sequence). CDR3 nucleotide sequence: TGTGCCAGCAGCTTGGTCTCCAGAGACTATGGCTACACCTTC. This encodes CASSLVSRDYGYTF.

This clone was seen more than once but under ten times. The gene calls are TRBV19 and TRBJ1-3; 8 bases fit TRBD1. This CDR3 has 18 amino acids. CDR1 and CDR2 (germline): LNHDA, SQIVND (reference sequence). Unmatched junction bases numbered 17, after V lost 9 bases and J lost 1 base. As DNA, the CDR3 is TGTGCCAGCGGACGGACAGGGTCTAATTGGGGGTCTGGAAACACCATATATTTT. This encodes CASGRTGSNWGSGNTIYF.

CDR3 coding DNA: TGTGCCAGTCGGGGCGGCTTGGACGGGGCCTGGGGCGGGTATCAGCCCCAGCATTTT. Its protein product is CASRGGLDGAWGGYQPQHF. The genes are TRBV19 and TRBJ1-5; weak D call: TRBD1 (5 bases). The V gene's germline CDR1 is LNHDA and CDR2 SQIVND (reference sequence). V dropped 8 bases and J dropped 5 bases, with 31 bases sitting between them. The CDR3 length is 19 residues.

The chain recombines TRBV2 with TRBJ1-1; a weak D match, TRBD1 (5 bases). The V gene's germline CDR1 is SNHLY and CDR2 FYNNEI. The CDR3 sequence is 15 residues long. V shed 4 bases and J shed 5 bases, with 17 bases lying between them. The DNA for the CDR3 is TGTGCCAGCAGTGTTGGGGGACGTGGAACAACTGAAGCTTTCTTT. It codes for CASSVGGRGTTEAFF.

The chain joins TRBV15 to TRBJ2-4; unclear D gene. The V end lost 5 bases, the J end lost 0 bases, and 8 bases lay between the germline ends. In germline, CDR1 is LNHNV, CDR2 YYDKDF (reference sequence). The CDR3 contains 14 residues. The CDR3 loop reads CATSVSIAKNIQYF. Written as DNA, the CDR3 is TGTGCCACCAGCGTTAGTATAGCCAAAAACATTCAGTACTTC. Looking up the rest from reference TRBV15 and TRBJ2-4 gives the full variable domain: DAMVIQNPRYQVTQFGKPVTLSCSQTLNHNVMYWYQQKSSQAPKLLFHYYDKDFNNEADTPDNFQSRRPNTSFCFLDIRSPGLGDTAMYLCATSVSIAKNIQYFGAGTRLSVL.

The chain couples TRBV9 to TRBJ2-6; D is unclear. V was cut by 3 bases and J by 2 bases, with 9 bases left in between. In germline, CDR1 is SGDLS, CDR2 YYNGEE. The CDR3 has 15 residues. The CDR3 DNA reads as TGTGCCAGCAGCGCAACGGTGGCTGGGGCCAACGTCCTGACTTTC. This sequence encodes CASSATVAGANVLTF.

V usage is TRBV28 and J usage is TRBJ2-7; D possibly matches TRBD1 or TRBD2 (6 bases each). The CDR3 length is 17 residues. The V gene's germline CDR1 is MDHEN and CDR2 SYDVKM. Trimming cost V 2 bases and J 0 bases, with 17 bases left between them. CDR3 sequence reads: CASSLARGALISYEQYF. The CDR3 nucleotides read TGTGCCAGCAGTTTAGCAAGGGGGGCTCTTATCTCCTACGAGCAGTACTTC. The full variable domain, completed using reference TRBV28 and TRBJ2-7, is DVKVTQSSRYLVKRTGEKVFLECVQDMDHENMFWYRQDPGLGLRLIYFSYDVKMKEKGDIPEGYSVSREKKERFSLILESASTNQTSMYLCASSLARGALISYEQYFGPGTRLTVT.

The rearrangement links TRBV18 to TRBJ2-1; unclear D gene. V was pared by 4 bases and J by 2 bases, with 18 bases between. This CDR3 spans 17 amino acids. Germline V gene lookup returns CDR1 KGHSH and CDR2 LQKENI. The CDR3 nucleotides are TGTGCCAGCTCACTAACCCAAGGTGGGCTACCCTACAATGAGCAGTTCTTC. Its protein product is CASSLTQGGLPYNEQFF.

V is TRBV5-5 and J is TRBJ1-2; D not resolved. Trimming removed 0 bases at V and 1 base at J, with 10 bases between. CDR1 is SGHKS and CDR2 is YYEKEE in the germline V gene (reference sequence). The CDR3 consists of 15 residues. CDR3 protein: CASSLGQRLNYGYTF. CDR3 DNA sequence: TGTGCCAGCAGCTTGGGGCAGAGGCTTAACTATGGCTACACCTTC.

V and J are TRBV2 and TRBJ1-2, with no clear D. In germline, CDR1 is SNHLY, CDR2 FYNNEI. V lost 5 bases, J lost 5 bases, and 9 bases lay in between. The CDR3 extends over 12 amino acids. CDR3 in DNA: TGTGCCAGCAGTCGGGTCGGGTATGGCTACACCTTC. Translated: CASSRVGYGYTF.

The genes are TRBV6-4 and TRBJ2-3, with a weak D call TRBD1 (5 bases). Germline CDR1 MRHNA, CDR2 SNTAGT. Trimming pared 3 bases from V and 0 bases from J, leaving 10 bases between. The CDR3 is made up of 15 amino acids. CDR3 sequence: CASSEWGRSTDTQYF. CDR3 coding DNA: TGTGCCAGCAGTGAATGGGGCAGAAGCACAGATACGCAGTATTTT.

The chain couples TRBV18 to TRBJ2-3, with D perhaps TRBD2 (5 bases). The CDR3 totals 15 residues. In germline, CDR1 is KGHSH, CDR2 LQKENI. V was trimmed by 1 base and J by 2 bases, leaving 10 bases between them. As DNA, the CDR3 is TGTGCCAGCTCACCACGAGCGGATACCACAGATACGCAGTATTTT. It specifies CASSPRADTTDTQYF. The entire variable domain, with the rest obtained from reference TRBV18 and TRBJ2-3, is as follows: NAGVMQNPRHLVRRRGQEARLRCSPMKGHSHVYWYRQLPEEGLKFMVYLQKENIIDESGMPKERFSAEFPKEGPSILRIQQVVRGDSAAYFCASSPRADTTDTQYFGPGTRLTVL.

This sequence joins TRBV11-2 and TRBJ2-5; 11 bases line up with TRBD2. Trimming cost V 1 base and J 3 bases; bases outside gene matches: 7. Per germline, CDR1 SGHAT and CDR2 FQNNGV. CDR3 length: 17 amino acids. The CDR3 loop reads CASSLGLTSGVKETQYF. In DNA form, the CDR3 reads TGTGCCAGCAGCTTAGGGCTGACTAGCGGGGTTAAAGAGACCCAGTACTTC.

The rearrangement links TRBV18 to TRBJ1-2; D ambiguous. Germline CDR1 and CDR2: KGHSH and LQKENI. The V and J ends lost 5 bases and 0 bases respectively, with 16 bases between them. The CDR3 spans 16 residues. CDR3 loop: CASSGNTGLTNYGYTF. Written as DNA, the CDR3 is TGTGCCAGCTCAGGAAATACGGGTCTCACTAACTATGGCTACACCTTC.

V is TRBV24-1 and J is TRBJ2-7; TRBD2 agrees at 11 bases. Germline V CDR1 and CDR2: KGHDR, SFDVKD. The trim removed 0 bases at V and 1 base at J, leaving 4 bases unmatched. The CDR3 is 17 residues long. CDR3 in DNA: TGTGCCACCAGTGATTTGCTCGGACTAGCGGGTTCCTACGAGCAGTACTTC. This encodes CATSDLLGLAGSYEQYF.

The chain uses TRBV28 and TRBJ1-2, with D possibly being TRBD1 (5 bases). CDR1 and CDR2 from the germline V gene are MDHEN and SYDVKM. With 7 bases removed from V and 7 bases from J, the gap between germline ends came to 19 bases. This CDR3 has 14 residues. The CDR3 region is CASISPLPGVGYTF. DNA of the CDR3: TGTGCCAGCATTTCGCCCCTCCCGGGGGTTGGCTACACCTTC.

The chain links TRBV2 to TRBJ2-5; TRBD2 agrees at 10 bases. This CDR3 contains 14 residues. V was pared by 6 bases and J by 5 bases, with 6 bases of the junction left unmatched. The germline gives CDR1 SNHLY, CDR2 FYNNEI. The CDR3 DNA sequence: TGTGCCAGCAGAAGACTAGCGGGCGAGGAGACCCAGTACTTC. Its translation: CASRRLAGEETQYF.

The J gene is TRBJ2-3, the V gene TRBV4-1; the D call may be TRBD1 or TRBD2 (6 bases each). CDR1 MGHRA and CDR2 YSYEKL come from the germline V gene. Trimming cost V 1 base and J 4 bases, with 15 bases left between them. The CDR3 extends over 16 amino acids. The CDR3 is CASSQVHGGPADTQYF. In DNA, the CDR3 is TGCGCCAGCAGCCAAGTTCACGGGGGCCCAGCAGATACGCAGTATTTT.

V gene TRBV5-1 combines with J gene TRBJ2-3, with TRBD1 identical over 11 bases. V lost 4 bases, J lost 2 bases, and 18 bases stayed unmatched. Germline lookup yields CDR1 SGHRS and CDR2 YFSETQ. The CDR3 extends over 20 amino acids. In DNA form, the CDR3 reads TGCGCCAGCAGCGGGACAGGGGGACGATCCAATACAATCGACACAGATACGCAGTATTTT. Amino acid sequence: CASSGTGGRSNTIDTDTQYF.

The chain couples TRBV30 to TRBJ2-5; TRBD1 aligns across 7 bases. The CDR3 spans 14 residues. V trimming: 2 bases; J trimming: 1 base; junction bases outside the gene matches: 4. CDR1 is GTSNPN, CDR2 SVGIG, per germline (reference sequence). CDR3 bases: TGTGCCTGGAGTAGGGGGCCCGGCCAAGAGACCCAGTACTTC. Translated: CAWSRGPGQETQYF. Complete variable domain (other parts from reference TRBV30 and TRBJ2-5): SQTIHQWPATLVQPVGSPLSLECTVEGTSNPNLYWYRQAAGRGLQLLFYSVGIGQISSEVPQNLSASRPQDRQFILSSKKLLLSDSGFYLCAWSRGPGQETQYFGPGTRLLVL.